The 21 T cell receptor beta chains presented below share a single source sample, sequenced in a study of blood T cell repertoires in COVID-19. Produced via immunoSEQ multiplex PCR; TCRdb's table is partial and in-frame only. The table lists approximately 160,000 clones, roughly 80% of them singletons. Material for sequencing was peripheral blood. The receptor source for this set is a man aged 18 to 30 with active or convalescent COVID-19.

The J gene is TRBJ2-2, the V gene TRBV6-5; 7 bases map to TRBD2. The germline V gene has CDR1 MNHEY and CDR2 SVGAGI. The CDR3 totals 14 residues. Trimming took 8 bases from V and 1 from J; bases not matched to a gene: 4. The CDR3 nucleotides read TGTGCCAGCGCCGCTAGCGGGAACACCGGGGAGCTGTTTTTT. As protein: CASAASGNTGELFF.

This clone was observed a few times. J is TRBJ1-2 and V is TRBV6-5, with D perhaps matching TRBD1 (5 bases). Trimming shortened V by 0 bases and J by 7 bases, and 9 bases separated the two germline ends. Germline assignment: CDR1 MNHEY and CDR2 SVGAGI. The CDR3 extends over 13 amino acids. The CDR3 loop reads CASSYSGRGGYTF. The CDR3 coding sequence is TGTGCCAGCAGTTACTCGGGGCGGGGTGGCTACACCTTC.

CDR3 region: CASSLGRLVQETQYF. CDR3 sequence (DNA): TGTGCCAGCAGCTTGGGTAGACTAGTCCAAGAGACCCAGTACTTC. V is TRBV7-9 and J is TRBJ2-5; possible D gene TRBD2, 6 bases. Germline V gene lookup returns CDR1 SEHNR and CDR2 FQNEAQ (reference sequence). The CDR3 loop spans 15 amino acids. Trimming pared 3 bases from V and 1 base from J, leaving 12 bases between.

The rearrangement uses TRBV18 and TRBJ2-2; 8 positions agree with TRBD1. CDR1 KGHSH and CDR2 LQKENI come from the germline V gene. This CDR3 contains 16 residues. The ends lost 4 bases at V and 3 bases at J; junction bases unmatched: 7. The CDR3 loop is CASSLRTGTDTGELFF. For the CDR3, the DNA is TGTGCCAGCTCACTCCGGACAGGGACTGACACCGGGGAGCTGTTTTTT.

The chain is built from TRBV7-8 and TRBJ2-1, with a possible D match to TRBD2 (6 bases). The CDR3 consists of 16 residues. The germline V gene has CDR1 SGHVS and CDR2 FQNEAQ. The V and J ends lost 0 bases and 7 bases respectively, with 16 bases between them. CDR3 sequence: CASSLAGGVDGNEQFF. CDR3 nucleotides: TGTGCCAGCAGCTTAGCCGGAGGGGTCGATGGGAATGAGCAGTTCTTC.

The rearrangement links TRBV7-2 to TRBJ1-2; D not resolved. The germline V gene has CDR1 SGHTA and CDR2 FQGNSA. The V end was cut by 6 bases, the J end by 4 bases, with 15 bases between. This CDR3 is 14 amino acids long. The CDR3 DNA sequence: TGTGCCAGCAGTCCCGGAGGGCTGATCTATGGCTACACCTTC. The encoded protein is CASSPGGLIYGYTF. The full variable domain, in which reference TRBV7-2 and TRBJ1-2 provide the parts outside the CDR3, is GAGVSQSPSNKVTEKGKDVELRCDPISGHTALYWYRQSLGQGLEFLIYFQGNSAPDKSGLPSDRFSAERTGGSVSTLTIQRTQQEDSAVYLCASSPGGLIYGYTFGSGTRLTVV.

The gene calls are TRBV10-3 and TRBJ2-5, with 11 bases aligning to TRBD1. V lost 8 bases to trimming and J lost 4 bases; unmatched junction nucleotides: 3. CDR1 and CDR2 (germline): ENHRY, SYGVKD. The CDR3 covers 13 residues. The CDR3 is CAIGQGAPETQYF. DNA of the CDR3: TGTGCCATCGGACAGGGGGCACCAGAGACCCAGTACTTC.

V is TRBV7-9 and J is TRBJ2-3; maybe TRBD1 (6 bases). CDR1 SEHNR and CDR2 FQNEAQ come from the germline V gene (reference sequence). Trimming pared 5 bases from V and 6 bases from J, leaving 15 bases between. This CDR3 has 14 amino acids. The CDR3 region is CASSLDRRRDTQYF. The CDR3 DNA sequence: TGTGCCAGCAGCCTTGACAGGCGCCGGGATACGCAGTATTTT.

This clone appeared a single time. This rearrangement joins TRBV4-2 to TRBJ2-7, with 8 positions matching TRBD1. CDR3 size: 20 residues. With V trimmed by 1 base and J by 2 bases, 19 bases remained unmatched. Germline CDR1 reads LGHNA; CDR2 reads YNFKEQ. The CDR3 region is CASSQVRLGQGRARTYEQYF. Here the CDR3 DNA reads TGTGCCAGCAGCCAAGTCCGCCTCGGACAGGGCCGAGCCAGGACCTACGAGCAGTACTTC.

Only one count was recorded for this clone. This chain uses TRBV4-3 with TRBJ2-7, with 8 bases fitting TRBD1. V dropped 0 bases and J dropped 6; count of bases not matched to a gene: 13. The CDR3 loop spans 17 amino acids. The germline V gene encodes CDR1 LGHNA and CDR2 YSLEER. DNA of the CDR3: TGCGCCAGCAGCCAAGAGACCGGTAGGACAGGGAAGACCGAGCAGTACTTC. It specifies CASSQETGRTGKTEQYF.

In regard to this clone: The same CDR3 is also encoded by other DNA sequences in this sample. V and J are TRBV7-2 and TRBJ2-1; no firm D call. This CDR3 contains 15 residues. Trimming removed 2 bases at V and 0 bases at J, with 8 bases between. Germline loops: CDR1 SGHTA, CDR2 FQGNSA. DNA for the CDR3: TGTGCCAGCAGCTTATCCCCCAGCTCCTACAATGAGCAGTTCTTC. Amino acid sequence: CASSLSPSSYNEQFF.

The rearrangement uses TRBV2 and TRBJ2-1; unclear D gene. The germline gives CDR1 SNHLY, CDR2 FYNNEI. The CDR3 runs to 14 residues. The V end was cut by 8 bases, the J end by 8 bases, with 19 bases between. The chain's CDR3 is CASLESLSVHEQFF. In nucleotides, the CDR3 is TGTGCCAGCCTCGAATCCCTCTCGGTCCATGAGCAGTTCTTC.

The rearrangement joins TRBV5-8 to TRBJ2-7; TRBD1 aligns across 7 bases. Germline lookup yields CDR1 SGHTS and CDR2 YDEGEE. Unmatched junction bases numbered 13, after V lost 0 bases and J lost 7 bases. The CDR3 has 16 amino acids. CDR3 sequence reads: CASSLDRGSYPREQYF. The CDR3 DNA reads TGTGCCAGCAGCTTGGACAGGGGATCATACCCCCGGGAGCAGTACTTC.

The chain recombines TRBV18 with TRBJ2-1; 9 bases are a match to TRBD2. This CDR3 is 16 amino acids long. The V and J ends lost 1 base and 6 bases, in that order; junction bases with no gene match: 7. The germline V gene has CDR1 KGHSH and CDR2 LQKENI. For the CDR3, the DNA is TGTGCCAGCTCACCACTGCCTAGCGGGGAGGTCAATGAGCAGTTCTTC. Its translation: CASSPLPSGEVNEQFF.

The rearrangement uses TRBV19 and TRBJ2-7; TRBD1 is a possible D gene (6 bases). The CDR3 totals 15 residues. Trimming removed 4 bases from V and 3 bases from J, with 16 bases in between. Germline values: CDR1 LNHDA, CDR2 SQIVND (reference sequence). The CDR3 region has the DNA TGTGCCAGTAGTAGCCCAGGGGCTTTCGGCTACGAGCAGTACTTC. Protein: CASSSPGAFGYEQYF.

This clone was recorded a few times. The chain couples TRBV28 to TRBJ1-6; no reliable D call. The CDR3 is 16 amino acids. V lost 6 bases and J 2 bases, leaving 14 bases between the germline ends. Germline-derived CDR1 and CDR2 are MDHEN and SYDVKM. This chain's CDR3 is CASSYPPPPYNSPLHF. CDR3 coding DNA: TGTGCCAGCAGCTACCCCCCACCGCCCTATAATTCACCCCTCCACTTT.

The J gene is TRBJ2-7, the V gene TRBV6-1, with 7 bases aligning to TRBD1. The V segment lost 3 bases and the J segment 5 bases; nucleotides outside the gene matches: 7. The CDR3 consists of 14 residues. Per the germline V gene, CDR1 is MNHNS and CDR2 is SASEGT. The CDR3 sequence: CASSDVRGFDEQYF. DNA for the CDR3: TGTGCCAGCAGTGATGTCAGGGGGTTCGACGAGCAGTACTTC.

This clone was counted once. The chain is built from TRBV3-1 (or the pseudogene TRBV3-2) and TRBJ2-7; perhaps TRBD2 as D (6 bases). The V and J ends lost 4 bases and 0 bases respectively, with 13 bases between them. The germline gives CDR1 LGHDT, CDR2 YNNKEL (reference sequence). The CDR3 contains 15 residues. The CDR3 bases are TGTGCCAGCAGCCCTCCGGGAGTTGCCTCCTACGAGCAGTACTTC. As protein: CASSPPGVASYEQYF.

The chain has TRBV28 and TRBJ1-1, with TRBD1 identical over 8 bases. The CDR3 is 17 residues long. V shed 6 bases, J shed 1 base, and the junction held 13 bases outside the gene matches. Per the germline V gene, CDR1 is MDHEN and CDR2 is SYDVKM. The CDR3 loop reads CASRPIGGQVRNTEAFF. As DNA, the CDR3 is TGTGCCAGCAGGCCGATTGGGGGACAGGTCCGGAACACTGAAGCTTTCTTT.

CDR3: CAISFRGRTTYNEQFF. As DNA, the CDR3 is TGTGCCATCAGTTTCCGGGGGAGAACTACCTACAATGAGCAGTTCTTC. The gene calls are TRBV10-3 and TRBJ2-1; TRBD2 might be the D (6 bases). CDR1 is ENHRY and CDR2 is SYGVKD in the germline V gene. The ends were cut back, 5 bases at V and 2 bases at J, with 16 bases in the middle. The CDR3 length is 16 residues.

The V gene is TRBV5-1, the J gene TRBJ2-1; TRBD2 might be the D (5 bases). Germline CDR1 is SGHRS and CDR2 is YFSETQ. Trimming took off 0 bases at V and 6 bases at J, with 13 bases between the two ends. This CDR3 region has 15 residues. CDR3 in amino acids: CASSLGLARVNEQFF. The CDR3 region has the DNA TGCGCCAGCAGCTTGGGGCTAGCTAGGGTCAATGAGCAGTTCTTC. Supplemented by reference TRBV5-1 and TRBJ2-1, the full variable domain reads KAGVTQTPRYLIKTRGQQVTLSCSPISGHRSVSWYQQTPGQGLQFLFEYFSETQRNKGNFPGRFSGRQFSNSRSEMNVSTLELGDSALYLCASSLGLARVNEQFFGPGTRLTVL.